The source of this T cell receptor (beta chain) is a study of T cells in Graves' hyperthyroidism and ophthalmopathy. Looking at the study overall: The authors collected peripheral blood at initial diagnosis, before any treatment.

TCR beta CDR3 regions were amplified from RNA. In the first-round RT-PCR of the TCR CDR3, the HTBI primer set was used. Via MiXCR, TCRdb re-called the multiplex PCR reads, giving one row per CDR3 protein. The sample contains some 250,000 distinct CDR3 sequences, roughly 15% of which appear only once. This clonotype showed up many times. The CDR3 runs to 13 residues. Germline CDR1 KGHSH, CDR2 LQKENI. The V gene lost 3 bases and the J gene lost 6 bases, with 12 bases spanning the gap. The TCR originated in a woman between 40 and 55 years old with Graves' hyperthyroidism that later progressed to Graves' ophthalmopathy. This chain connects TRBV18 to TRBJ2-7; D tentatively reads TRBD1 or TRBD2 (5 bases each). Material for sequencing was blood. The CDR3 protein is CASSPSNGGEQYF. CDR3 DNA sequence: TGTGCCAGCTCACCCTCAAATGGGGGCGAGCAGTACTTC.